This T cell receptor (beta chain) was identified during a study of T cells in Graves' hyperthyroidism and ophthalmopathy. RNA transcripts provided the source from which TCR beta CDR3 regions were amplified. Primed by the HTBI set, a first-round RT-PCR was run on the TCR CDR3. One entry per CDR3 protein results from TCRdb running MiXCR on the multiplex PCR reads. The sample shows some 510,000 distinct CDR3 sequences, around 20% of them seen only once. Trimming removed 4 bases from V and 4 bases from J, with 13 bases in between. CDR1 and CDR2 (germline): SGHAT, FQNNGV. This CDR3 is 14 amino acids long. This clonotype was detected ten times or more.

This sequence originates from a young man with Graves' hyperthyroidism. The sample comprised blood. This chain joins TRBV11-2 and TRBJ1-2; D is ambiguous. The CDR3 sequence is CASSSPGRGYGYTF. The CDR3 coding sequence is TGTGCCAGCAGCTCCCCCGGCCGGGGCTATGGCTACACCTTC.